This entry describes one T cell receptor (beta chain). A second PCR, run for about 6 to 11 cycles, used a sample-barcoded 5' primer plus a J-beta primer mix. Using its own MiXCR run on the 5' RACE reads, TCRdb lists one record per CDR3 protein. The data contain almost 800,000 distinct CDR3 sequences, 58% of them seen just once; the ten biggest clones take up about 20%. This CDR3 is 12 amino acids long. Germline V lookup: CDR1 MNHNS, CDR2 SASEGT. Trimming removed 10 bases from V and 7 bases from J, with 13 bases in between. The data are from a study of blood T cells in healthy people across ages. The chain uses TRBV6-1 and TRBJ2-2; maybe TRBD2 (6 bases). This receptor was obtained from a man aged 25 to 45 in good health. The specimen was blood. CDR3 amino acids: CATTRQYGELFF. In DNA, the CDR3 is TGTGCCACGACTAGACAGTACGGGGAGCTGTTTTTT.